The 23 T cell receptor beta chains reported below all come from one sample, sequenced in a study of T cells after yellow fever vaccination. TCRdb reanalysed the 5' RACE reads using MiXCR and keeps one entry per CDR3 protein. The data show 120,000 or so distinct CDR3 sequences, 12% to 15% seen once. The sequencing here drew on CD8+ T cells sorted from PBMCs, taken 5 days after the yellow fever booster vaccination. All receptors come from a man aged 18 to 29 who received the YFV17D yellow fever vaccine.

CDR3 loop: CASSQETDYNEQFF. DNA of the CDR3: TGCGCCAGCAGCCAAGAGACTGACTACAATGAGCAGTTCTTC. V is TRBV4-1 and J is TRBJ2-1; no firm D call. The ends were cut back, 0 bases at V and 3 bases at J, with 6 bases in the middle. In germline, CDR1 is MGHRA, CDR2 YSYEKL. The CDR3 has 14 residues.

This sequence joins TRBV25-1 and TRBJ2-2; a weak D match, TRBD1 (6 bases). Germline V CDR1 and CDR2: MGHDK, SYGVNS. V lost 8 bases, J lost 4 bases, and 11 bases lay in between. The CDR3 has 13 residues. The CDR3 spells CASENRATGELFF. In DNA form, the CDR3 reads TGTGCCAGCGAAAACAGGGCCACCGGGGAGCTGTTTTTT.

In DNA, the CDR3 is TGTGCCAGCTCACCACCGTTCTCAGATACGCAGTATTTT. This gives the protein CASSPPFSDTQYF. V and J are TRBV18 and TRBJ2-3; D not certain. Germline values: CDR1 KGHSH, CDR2 LQKENI. The V end lost 0 bases, the J end lost 4 bases, and 5 bases lay between the germline ends. CDR3 length equals 13 residues.

This clonotype was seen more than once but under ten times. The gene calls are TRBV4-2 and TRBJ1-1; 7 bases line up with TRBD1. CDR1 and CDR2 (germline): LGHNA, YNFKEQ. V gave up 0 bases and J gave up 0 bases; unmatched junction bases: 1. This CDR3 region has 15 residues. CDR3 in amino acids: CASSQEGQMNTEAFF. The DNA for the CDR3 is TGTGCCAGCAGCCAAGAGGGACAGATGAACACTGAAGCTTTCTTT.

The genes are TRBV6-2 or TRBV6-3 and TRBJ1-2; D is possibly TRBD1 (6 bases). The ends were cut back, 6 bases at V and 5 bases at J, with 7 bases in the middle. The length of the CDR3 is 11 residues. Looked up from germline, CDR1 is MNHEY and CDR2 is SVGEGT. Here the CDR3 DNA reads TGTGCCAGCAGGGACAGTTATGGCTACACCTTC. Amino acids: CASRDSYGYTF.

In this sample, this clonotype turned up a few times. CDR3 sequence reads: CASSDYRGAYEQYF. CDR3 sequence (DNA): TGTGCCAGCAGCGATTACAGGGGAGCCTACGAGCAGTACTTC. V and J are TRBV7-2 and TRBJ2-7; TRBD1 matches 7 bases. The CDR3 has 14 amino acids. V was pared by 5 bases and J by 2 bases, with 6 bases of the junction left unmatched. CDR1 and CDR2 from the germline V gene are SGHTA and FQGNSA.

This chain links TRBV10-1 with TRBJ2-5; no clear D. This CDR3 is 13 amino acids long. CDR1 and CDR2 from the germline V gene are WNHNN and SYGVQD (reference sequence). V was clipped by 6 bases and J by 4 bases, with 12 bases between them. The CDR3, as DNA: TGCGCCAGCAGCCCATTTTACGGAGAGACCCAGTACTTC. Its protein product is CASSPFYGETQYF.

The gene calls are TRBV20-1 and TRBJ2-7, with D unresolved. The germline CDR1 and CDR2 sequences are DFQATT and SNEGSKA (reference sequence). This CDR3 region has 15 residues. V lost 2 bases and J lost 0, with 14 bases in between. CDR3 coding DNA: TGCAGTGCTAGATCCACCCACCGGGCCTCCTACGAGCAGTACGTC. It is translated as CSARSTHRASYEQYV.

This clonotype was found a few times. The chain employs TRBV4-3 and TRBJ2-4; the D gene could be TRBD1 or TRBD2 (6 bases each). Germline-derived CDR1 and CDR2 are LGHNA and YSLEER. With 3 bases removed from V and 9 bases from J, the gap between germline ends came to 15 bases. There are 14 residues in the CDR3. The CDR3 reads CASSQDEGGTIQYF. CDR3 nucleotides: TGCGCCAGCAGCCAGGACGAGGGGGGCACCATTCAGTACTTC.

The chain links TRBV4-3 to TRBJ1-1, with D tentatively TRBD1 (5 bases). V was shortened by 0 bases and J by 3 bases, with 11 bases between the two germline ends. CDR3 length: 15 amino acids. Looked up from germline, CDR1 is LGHNA and CDR2 is YSLEER. The CDR3 bases are TGCGCCAGCAGCCAAGATGAGCAGGGTTACACTGAAGCTTTCTTT. Amino acids: CASSQDEQGYTEAFF.

This chain uses TRBV5-5 with TRBJ2-7, with D maybe TRBD2 (6 bases). Trimming cost V 1 base and J 0 bases, with 11 bases left between them. The CDR3 has 15 residues. CDR1 SGHKS and CDR2 YYEKEE come from the germline V gene (reference sequence). CDR3 in amino acids: CASSLLARSSYEQYF. The CDR3 DNA is TGTGCCAGCAGCTTGCTAGCGAGGAGCTCCTACGAGCAGTACTTC.

This clonotype has just a few counts. The chain uses TRBV9 and TRBJ1-1; D possibly corresponds to TRBD1 (5 bases). CDR1 SGDLS and CDR2 YYNGEE come from the germline V gene. The CDR3 runs 14 residues. V was pared by 4 bases and J by 4 bases, with 14 bases between. The CDR3 protein is CASSPEPGTTEAFF. CDR3 sequence (DNA): TGTGCCAGCAGCCCCGAGCCGGGGACCACTGAAGCTTTCTTT.

This clonotype was counted at least ten times. The chain carries TRBV4-3 and TRBJ2-2; D might be TRBD1 or TRBD2, each matching 5 bases. This CDR3 has 16 amino acids. From germline, CDR1 is LGHNA and CDR2 YSLEER. With 2 bases removed from V and 5 bases from J, the gap between germline ends came to 15 bases. In nucleotides, the CDR3 is TGCGCCAGCAGCCAACGGGTCCAGGGAGATACCGGGGAGCTGTTTTTT. This codes for CASSQRVQGDTGELFF.

V gene TRBV4-1 combines with J gene TRBJ1-1; D is undetermined. Germline V CDR1 and CDR2: MGHRA, YSYEKL. V was clipped by 3 bases and J by 2 bases, with 10 bases between them. The CDR3 spans 14 residues. CDR3 region: CASSHRALNTEAFF. CDR3 sequence (DNA): TGCGCCAGCAGCCACCGGGCCCTCAACACTGAAGCTTTCTTT.

The table lists this clonotype with a few counts. J is TRBJ2-7 and V is TRBV4-1; D is perhaps TRBD1 (6 bases). The CDR3 is 16 amino acids. V lost 0 bases to trimming and J lost 7 bases, with 19 bases between them. The germline gives CDR1 MGHRA, CDR2 YSYEKL. The CDR3 is CASSQEGPGDLGEQYV. CDR3 nucleotide sequence: TGCGCCAGCAGCCAAGAAGGGCCAGGGGATTTAGGGGAGCAGTACGTC.

This clonotype was recorded a few times. The CDR3 here is CASSFGTGYNEQFF. For the CDR3, the DNA is TGTGCCAGCAGTTTTGGGACTGGCTACAATGAGCAGTTCTTC. The rearrangement uses TRBV12-3 or TRBV12-4 and TRBJ2-1, with a weak D call TRBD2 (6 bases). Trimming removed 3 bases from V and 3 bases from J, with 9 bases in between. The CDR3 totals 14 residues.

This clonotype appeared a few times. The V and J genes are TRBV6-5 and TRBJ2-3; D gene unclear. Germline loops: CDR1 MNHEY, CDR2 SVGAGI. The CDR3 covers 17 residues. V was pared by 0 bases and J by 0 bases, with 13 bases between. CDR3: CASSYSPRAVSTDTQYF. The CDR3 DNA follows: TGTGCCAGCAGTTACTCTCCCCGAGCAGTTAGCACAGATACGCAGTATTTT.

The sample holds a few counts of this clonotype. The chain links TRBV28 to TRBJ1-1, with D perhaps TRBD1 (5 bases). V was clipped by 3 bases and J by 11 bases, with 13 bases between them. The CDR3 sequence is 12 residues long. Germline V gene data show CDR1 as MDHEN and CDR2 as SYDVKM. CDR3: CASSFKGRWAFF. CDR3 DNA: TGTGCCAGCAGTTTTAAGGGGCGATGGGCTTTCTTT.

CDR3 amino acids: CASSLWGTGDGPGELFF. In DNA form, the CDR3 reads TGTGCCAGCAGTTTATGGGGGACAGGGGACGGACCGGGGGAGCTGTTTTTT. This chain uses TRBV27 with TRBJ2-2; 10 bases are a match to TRBD1. There are 17 residues in the CDR3. The V gene end was trimmed by 1 base and the J gene end by 8 bases; junction bases not matched to a gene: 10. CDR1 and CDR2 from the germline V gene are MNHEY and SMNVEV (reference sequence).

Only a few counts were recorded for this clonotype. The chain links TRBV12-3 or TRBV12-4 to TRBJ1-1; TRBD1 aligns across 7 bases. V shed 10 bases and J 7 bases; nucleotides not matched to a gene: 3. This CDR3 region has 10 residues. The CDR3, as DNA: TGTGCCACCCGGGACAGTGAAGCTTTCTTT. Protein product: CATRDSEAFF.

This clonotype has ten or more counts. CDR3 nucleotide sequence: TGTGCCAGCAGCCCTCGTTGGGACACCTCTGGGGCCAACGTCCTGACTTTC. Amino acids: CASSPRWDTSGANVLTF. This sequence joins TRBV13 and TRBJ2-6, with D perhaps matching TRBD1 (6 bases). The V and J ends lost 5 bases and 0 bases respectively, with 14 bases between them. CDR3 length: 17 amino acids. The germline V gene has CDR1 PRHDT and CDR2 FYEKMQ (reference sequence).

This clonotype was seen a handful of times. V and J are TRBV4-3 and TRBJ1-2; TRBD1 might be the D (6 bases). Deletions cut 2 bases from V and 8 bases from J, with 12 bases between. Germline lookup yields CDR1 LGHNA and CDR2 YSLEER. The CDR3 extends over 13 amino acids. CDR3 DNA sequence: TGCGCCAGCAGCCAATGGACAGAAAGGGGCTACACCTTC. It yields the protein CASSQWTERGYTF.

This clonotype was counted only a few times. J is TRBJ1-1 and V is TRBV4-1; TRBD1 is a possible D gene (6 bases). The CDR3 runs 18 residues. The germline V gene has CDR1 MGHRA and CDR2 YSYEKL. Trimming took 2 bases from V and 0 from J, leaving 19 bases between them. CDR3 loop: CASSQKFLKTGMNTEAFF. The DNA of the CDR3 is TGCGCCAGCAGCCAAAAGTTCTTGAAAACAGGGATGAACACTGAAGCTTTCTTT.